This T cell receptor beta chain was captured by sequencing in a study of OX40 agonist ivuxolimab in advanced cancers. Profiled with immunoSEQ multiplex PCR; TCRdb holds only in-frame clones, not every one. The profile shows approximately 120,000 clones, around 92% of them singletons. Sequenced material: CD4+ or CD8+ T cells sorted from blood, taken in a trial of the OX40 agonist ivuxolimab. The clonotype comes from an adult with an advanced solid tumor such as melanoma, head and neck, liver or kidney cancer.

The CDR3 DNA follows: TGTGCCAGCAGTGGATCTGACAGGGTCCACAATGAGCAGTTCTTC. Translation gives CASSGSDRVHNEQFF. V usage is TRBV6-1 and J usage is TRBJ2-1; 7 nucleotides agree with TRBD1. The CDR3 covers 15 residues. The germline CDR1 and CDR2 sequences are MNHNS and SASEGT. The trim removed 4 bases at V and 5 bases at J, leaving 8 bases unmatched.